The 4 T cell receptor beta chains presented below share a single source sample, sequenced in a study of cytomegalovirus exposure and HLA in healthy donors. Clones were read by immunoSEQ multiplex PCR, and TCRdb kept only the in-frame ones, dropping some. Altogether 150,000 to 200,000 clones are present, 70% to 90% being singletons, with the ten largest covering under 7%. Sequenced sample: PBMCs. Source of these receptors: a woman aged 30 to 39 in good health and CMV-seronegative.

V gene TRBV18 combines with J gene TRBJ2-1; TRBD2 matches 8 bases. CDR3 length: 15 amino acids. The V gene end was trimmed by 3 bases and the J gene end by 4 bases; junction bases not matched to a gene: 5. From germline, CDR1 is KGHSH and CDR2 LQKENI. CDR3 nucleotides: TGTGCCAGCTCACCCCCGGGGGGGGTGTACAATGAGCAGTTCTTC. It is translated as CASSPPGGVYNEQFF. Looking up the rest from reference TRBV18 and TRBJ2-1 gives the full variable domain: NAGVMQNPRHLVRRRGQEARLRCSPMKGHSHVYWYRQLPEEGLKFMVYLQKENIIDESGMPKERFSAEFPKEGPSILRIQQVVRGDSAAYFCASSPPGGVYNEQFFGPGTRLTVL.

This chain uses TRBV7-2 with TRBJ2-7; TRBD1 might be the D (6 bases). The V end lost 7 bases, the J end lost 0 bases, and 16 bases lay between the germline ends. Germline CDR1 is SGHTA and CDR2 is FQGNSA. The CDR3 extends over 15 amino acids. The CDR3 DNA is TGTGCCAGCACTATTACCGGGACACTCTCCTACGAGCAGTACTTC. As protein: CASTITGTLSYEQYF.

The table lists this clone with a few counts. J is TRBJ2-1 and V is TRBV5-4; 14 bases match TRBD2. The CDR3 totals 16 residues. Germline CDR1 reads SGHNT; CDR2 reads YYREEE (reference sequence). Losses at the gene ends were 0 bases for V and 9 bases for J; bases not matched to a gene: 5. The CDR3 DNA reads as TGTGCCAGCAGCTTGGGTGGGACTAGCGGGAGTATTGAGCAGTTCTTC. This encodes CASSLGGTSGSIEQFF. Combining the CDR3 with reference TRBV5-4 and TRBJ2-1 gives the whole variable domain ETGVTQSPTHLIKTRGQQVTLRCSSQSGHNTVSWYQQALGQGPQFIFQYYREEENGRGNFPPRFSGLQFPNYSSELNVNALELDDSALYLCASSLGGTSGSIEQFFGPGTRLTVL.

This sequence joins TRBV18 and TRBJ2-5, with D possibly matching TRBD1 (5 bases). CDR3 length: 12 amino acids. Trimming shortened V by 6 bases and J by 1 base, and 6 bases separated the two germline ends. Germline CDR1 KGHSH, CDR2 LQKENI. CDR3 loop: CASSTVQETQYF. In DNA form, the CDR3 reads TGTGCCAGCTCGACAGTCCAAGAGACCCAGTACTTC.